The clone carrying this TCR beta chain was picked up a small number of times. This record belongs to a study of blood T cell repertoires in COVID-19. The CDR3 consists of 12 residues. The J segment lost 6 bases and the V segment lost 6 bases, leaving 5 bases of the junction unmatched. Clones were read by immunoSEQ multiplex PCR, and TCRdb kept only the in-frame ones, dropping some. The data contain tens of thousands of clones, 80% to 85% of them singletons. This clonotype originated in a human donor in a cohort sampled during active COVID-19. The sample was peripheral blood. V usage is TRBV12-3 or TRBV12-4 and J usage is TRBJ2-7; 7 positions agree with TRBD1. The CDR3 loop is CASSKTGSEQYF. The DNA for the CDR3 is TGTGCCAGCAGCAAGACAGGGAGCGAGCAGTACTTC.